Listed below are T cell receptor beta chains from one sample, sequenced in a study of blood T cell repertoires in COVID-19. TCRdb's copy holds only in-frame clones and misses some; the assay was immunoSEQ multiplex PCR. The profile covers about 120,000 clones, with about 87% appearing a single time and approximately 4.2% taken by the ten largest. Sequences were obtained from peripheral blood. These receptors all stem from a woman aged 50 to 60 with acute or convalescent COVID-19. Both conserved end residues are part of each CDR3. The D gene is left open where the match is weak. The size entry is marked missing in some rows and otherwise reads once, few, many or a size class.

j_call: TRBJ1-5
v_call: TRBV2
clone_size: NA
d_call: NA
cdr3_nt: TGTGCCAGCGAAGGCAGGGTGGATCAGCCCCAGCATTTT
cdr3_aa: CASEGRVDQPQHF

j_call: TRBJ1-2
v_call: TRBV7-2
clone_size: NA
d_call: TRBD1
cdr3_nt: TGTGCCAGCAGCTATTCCAGGGGGCTAAACTATGGCTACACCTTC
cdr3_aa: CASSYSRGLNYGYTF

j_call: TRBJ1-2
v_call: TRBV6-5
clone_size: NA
d_call: TRBD1
cdr3_nt: TGTGCCAGCAGTAGGACAGGGCCGACCTATGGCTACACCTTC
cdr3_aa: CASSRTGPTYGYTF

j_call: TRBJ1-1
v_call: TRBV28
clone_size: few
d_call: TRBD1
cdr3_nt: TGTGCCAGCAGGCTACAGGGGGCAATAGGCACTGAAGCTTTCTTT
cdr3_aa: CASRLQGAIGTEAFF

j_call: TRBJ2-7
v_call: TRBV29-1
clone_size: NA
d_call: TRBD2
cdr3_nt: TGCAGCGTTTCGTTAGGTCTACGAAGCGGGAGCTCCTACGAGCAGTACTTC
cdr3_aa: CSVSLGLRSGSSYEQYF

j_call: TRBJ2-2
v_call: TRBV7-9
clone_size: NA
d_call: NA
cdr3_nt: TGTGCCAGCAGCCGACCAGTCTCACAGGAGTACACCGGGGAGCTGTTTTTT
cdr3_aa: CASSRPVSQEYTGELFF

j_call: TRBJ2-4
v_call: TRBV7-9
clone_size: NA
d_call: NA
cdr3_nt: TGTGCCAGCAGCACCACGTTAGAGGCCAAAAACATTCAGTACTTC
cdr3_aa: CASSTTLEAKNIQYF

j_call: TRBJ1-3
v_call: TRBV28
clone_size: NA
d_call: NA
cdr3_nt: TGTGCCAGCAGACTGACAGGAGACTCTGGAAACACCATATATTTT
cdr3_aa: CASRLTGDSGNTIYF

j_call: TRBJ2-5
v_call: TRBV7-2
clone_size: once
d_call: NA
cdr3_nt: TGTGCCAGCAGCTTAGTTCGAGGGGGGGGACAAGAGACCCAGTACTTC
cdr3_aa: CASSLVRGGGQETQYF

j_call: TRBJ1-5
v_call: TRBV11-2
clone_size: NA
d_call: NA
cdr3_nt: TGTGCCAGCAGCCCAGGGCGAACTCAGCCCCAGCATTTT
cdr3_aa: CASSPGRTQPQHF

j_call: TRBJ2-5
v_call: TRBV4-2
clone_size: NA
d_call: NA
cdr3_nt: TGTGCCAGCAGCCAAACAGGGCAGAGGGGGCAAGAGACCCAGTACTTC
cdr3_aa: CASSQTGQRGQETQYF

j_call: TRBJ1-1
v_call: TRBV28
clone_size: NA
d_call: TRBD1
cdr3_nt: TGTGCCAGCAGTTTACGGACAGGGCGAGCGGAAGCTTTCTTT
cdr3_aa: CASSLRTGRAEAFF

j_call: TRBJ2-1
v_call: TRBV5-4
clone_size: NA
d_call: TRBD2
cdr3_nt: TGTGCCAGCAGCTTGGGCAGCGGGGGGTACAATGAGCAGTTCTTC
cdr3_aa: CASSLGSGGYNEQFF

j_call: TRBJ1-2
v_call: TRBV7-9
clone_size: NA
d_call: NA
cdr3_nt: TGTGCCAGCAGCCTCGACAGCGCCTATGGCTACACCTTC
cdr3_aa: CASSLDSAYGYTF

j_call: TRBJ1-1
v_call: TRBV4-1
clone_size: NA
d_call: TRBD1
cdr3_nt: TGCGCCAGCAGCCAAGAAAAGGGGACAGGGGCAATATCGGACACTGAAGCTTTCTTT
cdr3_aa: CASSQEKGTGAISDTEAFF

j_call: TRBJ2-1
v_call: TRBV7-8
clone_size: NA
d_call: TRBD2
cdr3_nt: TGTGCCAGCAGCCCCCGACTAGCGGGGAGAACCTACAATGAGCAGTTCTTC
cdr3_aa: CASSPRLAGRTYNEQFF

j_call: TRBJ2-1
v_call: TRBV6-4
clone_size: NA
d_call: TRBD2
cdr3_nt: TGTGCCAGCAGTAGCGGGGACCCCTACAATGAGCAGTTCTTC
cdr3_aa: CASSSGDPYNEQFF

j_call: TRBJ1-1
v_call: TRBV9
clone_size: NA
d_call: TRBD1
cdr3_nt: TGTGCCAGCAGCGTAGATTGGACAGGGGGAATGAACACTGAAGCTTTCTTT
cdr3_aa: CASSVDWTGGMNTEAFF

j_call: TRBJ1-5
v_call: TRBV4-1
clone_size: NA
d_call: NA
cdr3_nt: TGCGCCAGCAGCCACCAACAGACCAATCAGCCCCAGCATTTT
cdr3_aa: CASSHQQTNQPQHF

j_call: TRBJ2-2
v_call: TRBV5-4
clone_size: NA
d_call: NA
cdr3_nt: TGTGCCAGCAGCTTGGGGACGGGAGAAGGCGGGGAGCTGTTTTTT
cdr3_aa: CASSLGTGEGGELFF

j_call: TRBJ2-7
v_call: TRBV9
clone_size: once
d_call: NA
cdr3_nt: TGTGCCAGCAGCGTCGCCGGCGGCAGCTCCTACGAGCAGTACTTC
cdr3_aa: CASSVAGGSSYEQYF

j_call: TRBJ2-1
v_call: TRBV20-1
clone_size: NA
d_call: NA
cdr3_nt: TGCAGTGCTATCGCAGGCAATGGGCAGTTCTTC
cdr3_aa: CSAIAGNGQFF

j_call: TRBJ2-7
v_call: TRBV7-9
clone_size: NA
d_call: NA
cdr3_nt: TGTGCCAGCAGCTTAGGGATCGGGGGGCACGACGAGCAGTACTTC
cdr3_aa: CASSLGIGGHDEQYF

j_call: TRBJ1-6
v_call: TRBV6-5
clone_size: NA
d_call: NA
cdr3_nt: TGTGCCAGCAGTTACAGGAGCTCCTATAATTCACCCCTCCACTTT
cdr3_aa: CASSYRSSYNSPLHF

j_call: TRBJ2-1
v_call: TRBV15
clone_size: NA
d_call: TRBD2
cdr3_nt: TGTGCCACCAGCAGAGAACTAGCGGGAGGAAAAAATGAGCAGTTCTTC
cdr3_aa: CATSRELAGGKNEQFF

j_call: TRBJ2-1
v_call: TRBV4-3
clone_size: NA
d_call: NA
cdr3_nt: TGCGCCAGCAGCCAACAGGGGAAGGATGAGCAGTTCTTC
cdr3_aa: CASSQQGKDEQFF

j_call: TRBJ2-1
v_call: TRBV5-1
clone_size: NA
d_call: TRBD2
cdr3_nt: TGCGCCAGCAGCCTAAGCGGGGGGGTTTACAATGAGCAGTTCTTC
cdr3_aa: CASSLSGGVYNEQFF

j_call: TRBJ2-7
v_call: TRBV3-1/TRBV3-2
clone_size: NA
d_call: NA
cdr3_nt: TGTGCCAGCAGCCCGACAGGACGCGAGCAGTACTTC
cdr3_aa: CASSPTGREQYF

j_call: TRBJ1-2
v_call: TRBV28
clone_size: few
d_call: NA
cdr3_nt: TGTGCCAGCAGTGGACAGAACTATGGCTACACCTTC
cdr3_aa: CASSGQNYGYTF

j_call: TRBJ1-4
v_call: TRBV29-1
clone_size: NA
d_call: NA
cdr3_nt: TGCAGCGCAAGACAGTCGGAGGGTGAAAAACTGTTTTTT
cdr3_aa: CSARQSEGEKLFF

j_call: TRBJ2-3
v_call: TRBV13
clone_size: NA
d_call: NA
cdr3_nt: TGTGCCAGCAGTTCCAGGGAAAGTGCAGATACGCAGTATTTT
cdr3_aa: CASSSRESADTQYF

j_call: TRBJ1-2
v_call: TRBV2
clone_size: NA
d_call: NA
cdr3_nt: TGTGCCAGCAGTGAATACCTCGCGGGCTTGGGCTACACCTTC
cdr3_aa: CASSEYLAGLGYTF

j_call: TRBJ2-3
v_call: TRBV9
clone_size: NA
d_call: TRBD2
cdr3_nt: TGTGCCAGCAGCGAGACTAGCGGGAGCACTAGCACAGATACGCAGTATTTT
cdr3_aa: CASSETSGSTSTDTQYF

j_call: TRBJ2-1
v_call: TRBV10-3
clone_size: NA
d_call: TRBD2
cdr3_nt: TGTGCCATCAGCAAAAAGGGACTAGCGGAGTATCAGCAGTTCTTC
cdr3_aa: CAISKKGLAEYQQFF

j_call: TRBJ1-4
v_call: TRBV25-1
clone_size: NA
d_call: NA
cdr3_nt: TGTGCCAGCAGTGTGGCGGGCTCTAATGAAAAACTGTTTTTT
cdr3_aa: CASSVAGSNEKLFF

j_call: TRBJ1-1
v_call: TRBV4-1
clone_size: NA
d_call: TRBD1
cdr3_nt: TGCGCCAGCAGCCAAGCAGGGGGCGACACTGAAGCTTTCTTT
cdr3_aa: CASSQAGGDTEAFF

j_call: TRBJ2-7
v_call: TRBV12-3/TRBV12-4
clone_size: NA
d_call: NA
cdr3_nt: TGTGCCAGCAGTTTGGGGCAGACCTACGAGCAGTACTTC
cdr3_aa: CASSLGQTYEQYF

j_call: TRBJ1-2
v_call: TRBV10-3
clone_size: NA
d_call: TRBD1
cdr3_nt: TGTGCCATCAGTAGAGAGGGGGGACAGGCGCTCTATGGCTACACCTTC
cdr3_aa: CAISREGGQALYGYTF

j_call: TRBJ2-5
v_call: TRBV7-9
clone_size: once
d_call: TRBD2
cdr3_nt: TGTGCCAGCAGCTTGACTAGCGGGAGACAGCCAGAGACCCAGTACTTC
cdr3_aa: CASSLTSGRQPETQYF

j_call: TRBJ2-7
v_call: TRBV27
clone_size: NA
d_call: TRBD2
cdr3_nt: TGTGCCAGCAGTTCCCAGCGGGAGTACCCCTACGAGCAGTACTTC
cdr3_aa: CASSSQREYPYEQYF